This T cell receptor beta chain was identified during a study of T cell responses to AZD1222 COVID-19 vaccine (dated by TCRdb to the early 2020s). Study-wide context: AZD1222 recipients with second doses at about 4 weeks or about 12 weeks were pooled, because spike-specific TCR depth and breadth did not differ between schedules. A total of approximately 240 trial participants underwent TCR sequencing, of whom about 210 had received two doses of AZD1222 and some 25 had received two doses of the MenACWY control vaccine. Trial participants were enrolled by age into subgroups of 18-55, 56-69 and 70-plus years, and around 140, 26 and 57 TCR-sequenced participants, respectively, were included in these subgroups.

About this clone: No cognate antigen has been identified for it. The input lacks base qualities; no much larger clone sits a single base away.

The CDR3 regions of human TCRbeta chains were analyzed by immunosequencing. Per the authors' processing: TCRs in the repertoires were matched against a reference library of SARS-CoV-2-specific TCRs that had been generated with the MIRA antigen-specificity platform. Breadth meant the fraction of unique TCRs that were SARS-CoV-2-associated, whereas depth meant the fraction of total T cells that were SARS-CoV-2-associated. Each spike-specific TCR was assigned to its reactive spike region and to a CD4 or CD8 class using the MIRA data. Log10-transformed breadth and depth values were compared by one-way ANOVA with Sidak's multiple comparisons tests. TCRdb re-hosts the immuneACCESS table, in-frame sequences only. Its copies lack some clones; in the studies checked, an unresolved V gene accounts for under half of them, and the cause for the rest is not known. That table furnishes V, J and clone size, whereas the DNA furnished D and trimming. This sample has about 170,000 clones in its table, and over 85% of those were observed once. The biggest ten clones account for 3% to 5% of the sample.

Compared with germline, V lacks 0 bases and J lacks 3 bases; bases without a gene match: 8. Reading from cysteine to phenylalanine, the CDR3 counts 18 amino acids. Solely the CDR3 DNA is kept, with 54 bases framed from the first base. Based on the germline V gene, the CDR1 and CDR2 sequences are MNHNS and SASEGT. Broad study findings and their caveats: No day 14 peak-response samples were available, so repertoires were characterized only after the peak T cell response. Spike-specific TCR breadth and depth rose significantly after two AZD1222 doses compared with day 0 and with MenACWY recipients. Most participants were white British and females outnumbered males, and the authors suggested that clonal diversity may have been underestimated. In the small 56-69-year group, the increase in depth fell short of significance, most likely because of low power. Conclusions about previously exposed vaccinees were limited because only 5 or 6 AZD1222 recipients were SARS-CoV-2 seropositive at baseline. Reportedly, close to half of the unique spike-specific TCRs recognized epitopes lying outside the regions that are mutated in the B.1.351 and B.1.1.7 variants. Vaccine-associated CD4 TCRs spanned the whole spike protein, with dominant responses in regions 160-218 and 743-854.

This specimen's time point label, interpreted: baseline before first vaccination. The vaccinee samples were drawn from two UK trials, COV001 and COV002, one of which was a single-blind randomized controlled phase 2/3 trial testing AZD1222 (ChAdOx1 nCoV-19) in healthy adults. Trial participant PBMC samples were collected at day 0 and day 28 after the second dose for TCRbeta chain sequencing. The rearrangement combines TRBV6-1 with TRBJ1-6; 7 bases in the middle match TRBD1. The sequence derives from an adult in good health. Sequenced here: peripheral blood, sampled on day 0 of AZD1222 vaccination. The CDR3 protein sequence reads: CASSEAPRTGVYNSPLHF. The nucleotides read TGTGCCAGCAGTGAAGCGCCGCGCACAGGGGTCTATAATTCACCCCTCCACTTT.